This TCR beta chain was found in a study of T-cell reconstitution after alpha-beta-depleted transplantation in children. This clonotype was seen at least ten times. TCRbeta library construction was performed incorporating unique molecular identifiers. TCRdb re-called the PCR reads with MiXCR, one entry per CDR3 protein. Of a few hundred thousand distinct CDR3 sequences in the sample, around two fifths were seen once. The sequence was obtained from a girl aged 2-15 years with aplastic anemia, due to receive a stem cell transplant. Material: PBMCs, obtained before TCRalphabeta/CD19-depleted stem cell transplant.

The CDR3 coding sequence is TGTGCCAGCAGGGGGGACAGGGGGCAAAGGGGGGCCAACGTCCTGACTTTC. Encoded protein: CASRGDRGQRGANVLTF. This chain joins TRBV6-1 and TRBJ2-6; TRBD1 matches 12 bases. This CDR3 has 17 amino acids. CDR1 and CDR2 from the germline V gene are MNHNS and SASEGT. V was clipped by 6 bases and J by 4 bases; unmatched bases: 7.